The present T cell receptor beta chain was sequenced within a study of memory CD4+ T cells and cytomegalovirus serostatus (dated by TCRdb to between 2018 and 2020). Regarding the research as a whole: The cohort comprised 33 healthy Belgian adults, 9 CMV seropositive and roughly 25 CMV seronegative. To replicate a published TCR-based CMV serostatus classifier, the researchers sequenced the CD4+ memory TCRbeta repertoires of a Belgian cohort whose cytomegalovirus serostatus was known.

Study-wide conclusions, independent of this receptor: Among the 160 or so previously reported CMV-associated TCRbeta sequences, 67 showed up in the CD4+ memory repertoires, with each one found in between one and five individuals. For CMV serostatus prediction, a median bootstrapped AUC of approximately 0.95 was reached with the original framework, and a median bootstrapped AUC of about 0.9 was reached with a US-trained random forest. The results were read as suggesting that the CMV-associated TCR signature is, for the most part, present in the CD4+ memory repertoire. The original-framework classifier achieved a median bootstrapped AUC of approximately 0.96 with a 95% CI of 0.76-1.00 on the Belgian cohort. Only CD4+CD45RO+ memory cells were sequenced, unlike the original study, which covered naive and memory CD4+ and CD8+ populations.

Taken from cysteine to phenylalanine, the CDR3 has 13 residues. The kept DNA is CDR3 alone, 39 bases in frame from the first base. The germline V end is reduced by 11 bases and the J end by 6 bases; junction bases left unmatched: 7. The germline V gene supplies CDR1 MNHNS and CDR2 SASEGT. In regard to this clone: The specificity of this receptor is unknown. Base quality data are lacking; no much larger clone is found one base away.

The Quick-DNA Microprep Kit was used to extract genomic DNA from the sorted cells. TCRbeta DNA was amplified with the immunoSEQ hsTCRbeta kit following the manufacturer's protocol. An Illumina MiSeq instrument was used to sequence the TCRbeta libraries. The authors' analysis ran thus. After out-of-frame sequences were removed, 2,204,828 distinct TCRbeta sequences remained, averaging about 67,000 per individual. Two values were used to score each individual: the count of roughly 180 previously reported CMV-associated TCRbeta sequences and the total count of productive distinct TCRbeta sequences. A beta-binomial model was reimplemented in Python, and scikit-learn random forests with default parameters were trained on US cohort data. Classifier performance on the Belgian cohort was reported as the median AUC with percentile confidence intervals calculated over 10,000 bootstrap iterations. The table comes from immuneACCESS by way of TCRdb, which keeps in-frame sequences with V and J called. Part of the clones is missing from these tables; in studies checked, under half for an unresolved V gene and the rest for unknown reasons. That table furnishes V, J and clone size, whereas the DNA furnished D and trimming. The sample table contains approximately 92,000 clones; only one count was recorded for approximately 80% of them. The top ten constitute about 4% of the sample.

Single viable CD3+CD4+CD8-CD45RO+ cells were sorted as memory CD4+ T cells on a FACSAria II. CMV serostatus was assessed using a Roche Elecsys assay, by which serum IgG against CMV pp150, pp28, p38 and p52 was detected. Once the samples were thawed, total CD4+ T cells were enriched through positive selection using CD4 magnetic microbeads. The samples came from a separate study whose specific focus was interrogating the CD4+ T cell memory repertoire. Peripheral blood mononuclear cells were isolated and cryopreserved following standard operating procedures; serum was stored at -80 °C. Staining used CD3-PerCP (BW264/56), CD4-APC (RPA-T4), CD45RO-PE (UCHT1) and CD8-Pacific Orange (3B5) antibodies, with Sytox blue excluding non-viable cells.

Sequenced: memory CD4+ T cells from blood. This TCR derives from an adult in good health and CMV-seropositive. This sequence uses TRBV6-1 and TRBJ2-1, with 10 central nucleotides matching TRBD2. Here is the DNA: TGTGCCGGTCGGACTAGCGGACTCAATGAGCAGTTCTTC. It translates to CAGRTSGLNEQFF.